This T cell receptor (beta chain) was sequenced in a study of shared clonotypes between healthy human individuals. Study-level points and caveats: Blood was the sole source, and tissue repertoires probably differ.

With respect to this clone: Its cognate antigen is unknown.

Some clones are missing from TCRdb's copy, which holds only in-frame ones; the method was immunoSEQ multiplex PCR. The sample includes approximately 640,000 clones, about 92% of them seen just once. Sequenced input: memory CD8+ T cells from PBMCs. The subset was: CD45RO+ cells pooled with CCR7-negative TemRA cells. The TCR comes from a man between 18 and 29 years old in good health. Some clones in this sample may be carry-over from other donors' samples.

The CDR3 spells CASSSEGLGDTQYF. CDR3 DNA sequence: TGTGCCAGCAGCTCGGAGGGACTAGGAGATACGCAGTATTTT. The chain couples TRBV7-3 to TRBJ2-3; 8 bases fit TRBD2. J gave up 5 bases and V 4 bases, and 5 bases lay outside the gene matches. CDR1 is SGHTA and CDR2 is FQGTGA in the germline V gene. The CDR3 consists of 14 residues.